This TCR beta chain was captured by sequencing in a study of cytomegalovirus exposure and HLA in healthy donors. Use of 60 Vbeta and 13 Jbeta primers characterized the PCR. TCRdb's copy holds only in-frame clones and misses some; the assay was immunoSEQ multiplex PCR. Here the sample spans about 200,000 clones, 65% to 90% being singletons. Broader study findings: Accounts indicate the classifier identified cytomegalovirus status with strong specificity and sensitivity. According to an earlier analysis, most TCR beta V segments yielded productive rearrangements about 87% or about 30% of the time.

V was clipped by 0 bases and J by 0 bases, with 7 bases between them. The V gene's germline CDR1 is SGHDT and CDR2 YYEEEE. The CDR3 length is 14 residues. This clone came up once. The antigen is unknown. The chain joins TRBV5-6 to TRBJ2-7, with a possible D match to TRBD2 (5 bases). The TCR originated in a woman in her thirties in good health and CMV-seronegative. Sample: PBMCs. For the CDR3, the DNA is TGTGCCAGCAGCTTGGTAGGGAGCTCCTACGAGCAGTACTTC. This translates into CASSLVGSSYEQYF.